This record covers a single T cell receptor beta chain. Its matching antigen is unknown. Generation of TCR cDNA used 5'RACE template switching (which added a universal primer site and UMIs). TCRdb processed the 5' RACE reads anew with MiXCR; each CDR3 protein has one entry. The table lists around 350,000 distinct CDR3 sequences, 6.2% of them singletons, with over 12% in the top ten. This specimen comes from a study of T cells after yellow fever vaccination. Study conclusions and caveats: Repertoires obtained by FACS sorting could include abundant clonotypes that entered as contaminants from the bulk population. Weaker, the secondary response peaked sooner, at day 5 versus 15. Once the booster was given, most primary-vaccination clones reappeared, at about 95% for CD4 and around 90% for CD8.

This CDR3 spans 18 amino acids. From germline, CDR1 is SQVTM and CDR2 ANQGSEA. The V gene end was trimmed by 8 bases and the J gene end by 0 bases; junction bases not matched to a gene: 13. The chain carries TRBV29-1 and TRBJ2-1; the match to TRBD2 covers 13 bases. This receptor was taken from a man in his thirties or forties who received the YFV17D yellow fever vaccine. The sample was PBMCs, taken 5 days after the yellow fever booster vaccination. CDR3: CSFLAGLAGSRSYNEQFF. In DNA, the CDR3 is TGCAGCTTCCTTGCGGGACTAGCGGGATCGCGCTCCTACAATGAGCAGTTCTTC.